The 24 T cell receptor beta chains below come from one sample, sequenced in a study of neurological immune-mediated disorders. TCRdb passed the 5' RACE reads through MiXCR, listing each CDR3 protein once. The data hold roughly 30,000 distinct CDR3 sequences, with 5% to 8% observed a single time. The specimen sequenced was PBMCs. The receptors were gathered from a woman in her forties or fifties in good health.

This clonotype was counted at least ten times. The V and J genes are TRBV19 and TRBJ2-1; 8 bases map to TRBD2. The CDR3 has 13 residues. Losses at the gene ends were 6 bases for V and 5 bases for J; bases not matched to a gene: 3. Germline V gene data show CDR1 as LNHDA and CDR2 as SQIVND (reference sequence). For the CDR3, the DNA is TGTGCCAGTAGACGGGAGGGAAACAATGAGCAGTTCTTC. Its translation is CASRREGNNEQFF. Full variable domain (rest looked up from reference TRBV19 and TRBJ2-1): DGGITQSPKYLFRKEGQNVTLSCEQNLNHDAMYWYRQDPGQGLRLIYYSQIVNDFQKGDIAEGYSVSREKKESFPLTVTSAQKNPTAFYLCASRREGNNEQFFGPGTRLTVL.

This clonotype was counted many times. The CDR3 nucleotides read TGTGCCAGCAGCTTAGAGGGCGCCTTTCGGTATTTT. It is translated as CASSLEGAFRYF. The rearrangement links TRBV7-2 to TRBJ2-3; D is undetermined. The CDR3 runs 12 residues. Trimming took off 1 base at V and 14 bases at J, with 13 bases between the two ends. The germline V gene has CDR1 SGHTA and CDR2 FQGNSA. The full variable domain, completed using reference TRBV7-2 and TRBJ2-3, is GAGVSQSPSNKVTEKGKDVELRCDPISGHTALYWYRQSLGQGLEFLIYFQGNSAPDKSGLPSDRFSAERTGGSVSTLTIQRTQQEDSAVYLCASSLEGAFRYFGPGTRLTVL.

This clonotype was detected ten times or more. The chain links TRBV6-6 to TRBJ2-2; D is possibly TRBD1 (5 bases). The germline gives CDR1 MNHNY, CDR2 SVGAGI (reference sequence). This CDR3 contains 14 residues. Trimming pared 4 bases from V and 1 base from J, leaving 7 bases between. The CDR3 loop reads CASSSGQNTGELFF. The DNA of the CDR3 is TGTGCCAGCAGTTCCGGACAGAACACCGGGGAGCTGTTTTTT.

This clonotype came up a few times. The chain recombines TRBV19 with TRBJ1-5, with a possible D match to TRBD1 (5 bases). CDR1 and CDR2 from the germline V gene are LNHDA and SQIVND (reference sequence). V was trimmed by 11 bases and J by 9 bases, leaving 17 bases between them. There are 12 residues in the CDR3. As DNA, the CDR3 is TGTGCCCTGGGGCACCCTACGGGGCCCCAGCATTTT. Protein product: CALGHPTGPQHF. Based on the CDR3 plus reference TRBV19 and TRBJ1-5, the full variable domain is DGGITQSPKYLFRKEGQNVTLSCEQNLNHDAMYWYRQDPGQGLRLIYYSQIVNDFQKGDIAEGYSVSREKKESFPLTVTSAQKNPTAFYLCALGHPTGPQHFGDGTRLSIL.

This clonotype has a handful of counts. V and J are TRBV5-1 and TRBJ1-5; 7 positions agree with TRBD1. CDR1 is SGHRS and CDR2 is YFSETQ in the germline V gene. This CDR3 is 16 amino acids long. After removal of 2 bases from V and 3 bases from J, the junction contained 8 bases not matched to a gene. The CDR3 nucleotides are TGCGCCAGCAGCTTCGTCCACGGGACAGTCAATCAGCCCCAGCATTTT. Amino acid sequence: CASSFVHGTVNQPQHF.

This clonotype was detected many times. The chain couples TRBV9 to TRBJ1-2; 7 bases agree with TRBD1. Looked up from germline, CDR1 is SGDLS and CDR2 is YYNGEE. The CDR3 is 15 amino acids. V trimming: 1 base; J trimming: 3 bases; junction bases outside the gene matches: 6. Here the CDR3 DNA reads TGTGCCAGCAGCGTATTAGCCAGGGGGGACTATGGCTACACCTTC. It codes for CASSVLARGDYGYTF. Drawing the rest from reference TRBV9 and TRBJ1-2, the complete variable domain is DSGVTQTPKHLITATGQRVTLRCSPRSGDLSVYWYQQSLDQGLQFLIQYYNGEERAKGNILERFSAQQFPDLHSELNLSSLELGDSALYFCASSVLARGDYGYTFGSGTRLTVV.

The genes are TRBV5-1 and TRBJ1-5; 9 nucleotides match TRBD1. The V and J ends lost 2 bases and 3 bases, in that order; junction bases with no gene match: 9. This CDR3 has 17 residues. Germline V gives CDR1 SGHRS, CDR2 YFSETQ. In DNA form, the CDR3 reads TGCGCCAGCAGCTTCCTATGGACAGGGGAGAACAATCAGCCCCAGCATTTT. Its translation: CASSFLWTGENNQPQHF. The entire variable domain, with the rest obtained from reference TRBV5-1 and TRBJ1-5, is as follows: KAGVTQTPRYLIKTRGQQVTLSCSPISGHRSVSWYQQTPGQGLQFLFEYFSETQRNKGNFPGRFSGRQFSNSRSEMNVSTLELGDSALYLCASSFLWTGENNQPQHFGDGTRLSIL.

Comments on this clonotype: Its ends do not fully match the called genes, so a read error is possible. The genes are TRBV7-9 and TRBJ2-2, with unresolved D. The CDR3 length is 14 residues. Germline values: CDR1 SEHNR, CDR2 FQNEAQ (reference sequence). This chain's CDR3 is CVSSLVENTGELFF. In nucleotides, the CDR3 is TGTGTCAGCAGCTTAGTAGAAAACACCGGGGAGCTGTTTTTT.

This clonotype was seen ten or more times. In DNA, the CDR3 is TGTGCCAGCAGCTTTGGATGGAACACTGAAGCTTTCTTT. Protein: CASSFGWNTEAFF. The J gene is TRBJ1-1, the V gene TRBV7-2; no definite D call. From germline, CDR1 is SGHTA and CDR2 FQGNSA. Trimming shortened V by 3 bases and J by 1 base, and 6 bases separated the two germline ends. The CDR3 runs 13 residues.

This clonotype was seen repeatedly, ten times or more. The rearrangement links TRBV20-1 to TRBJ1-5; 7 bases fit TRBD1. The CDR3 runs to 16 residues. CDR1 is DFQATT and CDR2 is SNEGSKA in the germline V gene (reference sequence). The V segment lost 0 bases and the J segment 3 bases; nucleotides outside the gene matches: 8. The CDR3 DNA is TGCAGTGCTAGAGACCTTAGCGGACAGGCCAATCAGCCCCAGCATTTT. It translates to CSARDLSGQANQPQHF.

The table lists this clonotype with many counts. The CDR3 nucleotides read TGTGCCACCAGTGACTCGACTAGCGTAACGAACACCGGGGAGCTGTTTTTT. It yields the protein CATSDSTSVTNTGELFF. The chain employs TRBV24-1 and TRBJ2-2; 8 bases agree with TRBD2. Trimming took 4 bases from V and 0 from J; bases not matched to a gene: 6. CDR3 length: 17 residues. Germline V gene sequence: CDR1 KGHDR, CDR2 SFDVKD.

There are many counts of this clonotype. The genes are TRBV7-3 and TRBJ2-1; D remains ambiguous. The V and J ends lost 0 bases and 4 bases respectively, with 4 bases between them. From germline, CDR1 is SGHTA and CDR2 FQGTGA. The CDR3 has 13 residues. DNA for the CDR3: TGTGCCAGCAGCTTAACCGGGTACAATGAGCAGTTCTTC. The encoded protein is CASSLTGYNEQFF.

The CDR3 DNA is TGTGCCAGCAGTGCCAGACAGGCGCAAGGCTACACCTTC. The encoded protein is CASSARQAQGYTF. The V call is TRBV27, the J call TRBJ1-2, with D tentatively TRBD1 (6 bases). The germline V gene has CDR1 MNHEY and CDR2 SMNVEV (reference sequence). V was cut by 5 bases and J by 8 bases, with 15 bases left in between. The CDR3 contains 13 residues.

This clonotype has ten or more counts. J is TRBJ2-1 and V is TRBV6-6, with 8 positions matching TRBD2. The junction had 8 bases not matched to a gene; V was cut back by 5 bases and J by 5 bases. Germline lookup yields CDR1 MNHNY and CDR2 SVGAGI (reference sequence). The CDR3 sequence is 15 residues long. The CDR3 nucleotides are TGTGCCAGCAGTAATTCGGGGGGGACTAACAATGAGCAGTTCTTC. Encoded protein: CASSNSGGTNNEQFF.

Many counts were recorded for this clonotype. J is TRBJ2-7 and V is TRBV28, with D unresolved. This CDR3 has 10 amino acids. CDR1 and CDR2 (germline): MDHEN, SYDVKM. The ends were cut back, 8 bases at V and 4 bases at J, with 6 bases in the middle. CDR3 in amino acids: CASLGYEQYF. The CDR3 DNA reads as TGTGCCAGCCTGGGATACGAGCAGTACTTC.

This clonotype appeared many times. V gene TRBV5-6 combines with J gene TRBJ2-1; TRBD1 aligns across 9 bases. Germline-derived CDR1 and CDR2 are SGHDT and YYEEEE. This CDR3 comprises 18 residues. Germline trimming cut 1 base from V and 2 bases from J; bases unmatched to any gene: 10. This CDR3 is CASSLNRGRPTTYNEQFF. The CDR3 coding sequence is TGTGCCAGCAGCTTGAACAGGGGGCGGCCTACTACCTACAATGAGCAGTTCTTC.

Sample share makes this clonotype medium-sized. The genes are TRBV5-1 and TRBJ2-7, with D possibly TRBD1 on 5 matching bases. This CDR3 has 14 amino acids. CDR1 is SGHRS and CDR2 is YFSETQ in the germline V gene. V shed 4 bases and J shed 1 base, with 12 bases lying between them. The CDR3 DNA is TGCGCCAGCAGCAAGCTGGGGCGGTCCTACGAGCAGTACTTC. This gives the protein CASSKLGRSYEQYF. Full variable domain (rest looked up from reference TRBV5-1 and TRBJ2-7): KAGVTQTPRYLIKTRGQQVTLSCSPISGHRSVSWYQQTPGQGLQFLFEYFSETQRNKGNFPGRFSGRQFSNSRSEMNVSTLELGDSALYLCASSKLGRSYEQYFGPGTRLTVT.

Only a few counts were recorded for this clonotype. The genes are TRBV29-1 and TRBJ1-1; a weak D match, TRBD1 (5 bases). V was trimmed by 4 bases and J by 1 base, leaving 13 bases between them. Per the germline V gene, CDR1 is SQVTM and CDR2 is ANQGSEA. The CDR3 runs 14 residues. CDR3 sequence: CSVAPLTENTEAFF. For the CDR3, the DNA is TGCAGCGTTGCACCCCTGACAGAGAACACTGAAGCTTTCTTT.

The table lists this clonotype with a count of one. The J gene is TRBJ2-1, the V gene TRBV20-1; 10 bases are shared with TRBD2. Germline assignment: CDR1 DFQATT and CDR2 SNEGSKA (reference sequence). V dropped 7 bases and J dropped 7; count of bases not matched to a gene: 7. The CDR3 is 13 residues long. The CDR3 reads CSGDSGRSNEQFF. In DNA, the CDR3 is TGCAGTGGGGATAGCGGGAGGAGTAATGAGCAGTTCTTC.

This clonotype has a count of ten or more. The chain carries TRBV7-9 and TRBJ2-2; possibly TRBD2 for D (6 bases). V lost 10 bases and J lost 2, with 11 bases in between. CDR1 SEHNR and CDR2 FQNEAQ come from the germline V gene (reference sequence). The CDR3 runs 13 residues. The CDR3 bases are TGTGCCACTCCGGGGACTAACACCGGGGAGCTGTTTTTT. Translating gives CATPGTNTGELFF. Full variable domain (missing parts from reference TRBV7-9 and TRBJ2-2): DTGVSQNPRHKITKRGQNVTFRCDPISEHNRLYWYRQTLGQGPEFLTYFQNEAQLEKSRLLSDRFSAERPKGSFSTLEIQRTEQGDSAMYLCATPGTNTGELFFGEGSRLTVL.

This clonotype was seen many times. The chain links TRBV5-5 to TRBJ2-1, with D perhaps TRBD2 (6 bases). Trimming stripped 1 base from V and 2 bases from J, with 13 bases between. This CDR3 comprises 16 residues. The germline V gene encodes CDR1 SGHKS and CDR2 YYEKEE (reference sequence). The CDR3 nucleotides read TGTGCCAGCAGCTTGCGGGGCGGGGATGCCTACAATGAGCAGTTCTTC. This sequence encodes CASSLRGGDAYNEQFF.

The sample holds many counts of this clonotype. The V call is TRBV28, the J call TRBJ2-3, with 7 bases matching TRBD2. The V gene end was trimmed by 7 bases and the J gene end by 4 bases; junction bases not matched to a gene: 11. The CDR3 loop spans 15 amino acids. CDR1 is MDHEN, CDR2 SYDVKM, per germline. CDR3 loop: CASNEVTSFSDTQYF. The CDR3, as DNA: TGTGCCAGCAATGAGGTGACTAGCTTTTCAGATACGCAGTATTTT.

This clonotype has a count of ten or more. CDR3: CASSLGSLGTHTQYF. DNA of the CDR3: TGTGCCAGCAGCTTAGGGTCTCTGGGGACGCATACGCAGTATTTT. This chain uses TRBV11-2 with TRBJ2-3, with D perhaps assigned TRBD1 or TRBD2 (5 bases each). Germline V gene data show CDR1 as SGHAT and CDR2 as FQNNGV. The CDR3 loop spans 15 amino acids. The V end lost 1 base, the J end lost 7 bases, and 15 bases lay between the germline ends.

This clonotype was seen repeatedly, ten times or more. V usage is TRBV7-2 and J usage is TRBJ2-7, with TRBD2 matching 8 bases. The junction had 4 bases not matched to a gene; V was cut back by 5 bases and J by 7 bases. CDR1 SGHTA and CDR2 FQGNSA come from the germline V gene. The CDR3 has 12 residues. CDR3 amino acids: CASSPREGEQYF. Here the CDR3 DNA reads TGTGCCAGCAGCCCCCGGGAGGGGGAGCAGTACTTC. Filled out from reference TRBV7-2 and TRBJ2-7, the complete variable domain reads GAGVSQSPSNKVTEKGKDVELRCDPISGHTALYWYRQSLGQGLEFLIYFQGNSAPDKSGLPSDRFSAERTGGSVSTLTIQRTQQEDSAVYLCASSPREGEQYFGPGTRLTVT.